The 4 T cell receptor beta chains below all came from one sample that was sequenced in a study of blood T cell repertoires in COVID-19. TCRdb's copy holds only in-frame clones and misses some; the assay was immunoSEQ multiplex PCR. The sample has under 350,000 clones, roughly 85% seen once. The sequencing input was PBMCs or T cells enriched from blood (not recorded which). The receptors stem from a woman aged 40 to 50 with acute COVID-19.

The chain uses TRBV2 and TRBJ1-5, with TRBD1 matching 7 bases. This CDR3 is 14 amino acids long. Germline V gene lookup returns CDR1 SNHLY and CDR2 FYNNEI. V lost 6 bases and J lost 5; bases outside the gene matches: 7. The CDR3 sequence: CASSLQGEDQPQHF. CDR3 bases: TGTGCCAGCAGCCTTCAGGGGGAGGATCAGCCCCAGCATTTT.

The chain links TRBV5-1 to TRBJ2-3; maybe TRBD1 (6 bases). Trimming left V 4 bases short and J 0 bases short, with 12 bases between. This CDR3 is 15 amino acids long. CDR1 and CDR2 (germline): SGHRS, YFSETQ. CDR3 sequence: CASSASGDSTDTQYF. CDR3 DNA sequence: TGCGCCAGCAGCGCTTCAGGGGACAGCACAGATACGCAGTATTTT.

The V call is TRBV5-4, the J call TRBJ1-2; the D gene is possibly TRBD1 (6 bases). This CDR3 is built from 13 residues. The V and J ends lost 4 bases and 1 base respectively, with 8 bases between them. In germline, CDR1 is SGHNT, CDR2 YYREEE (reference sequence). The CDR3 coding sequence is TGTGCCAGCAGCCAGGACAGTAACTATGGCTACACCTTC. Protein sequence: CASSQDSNYGYTF.

The V and J genes are TRBV13 and TRBJ2-5; 7 bases are a match to TRBD2. CDR1 is PRHDT, CDR2 FYEKMQ, per germline (reference sequence). CDR3 length: 12 residues. J was trimmed by 9 bases and V by 3 bases; bases with no gene match: 4. The CDR3 reads CASSLRERAQYF. The CDR3 DNA reads TGTGCCAGCAGCTTGCGGGAGAGGGCCCAGTACTTC.